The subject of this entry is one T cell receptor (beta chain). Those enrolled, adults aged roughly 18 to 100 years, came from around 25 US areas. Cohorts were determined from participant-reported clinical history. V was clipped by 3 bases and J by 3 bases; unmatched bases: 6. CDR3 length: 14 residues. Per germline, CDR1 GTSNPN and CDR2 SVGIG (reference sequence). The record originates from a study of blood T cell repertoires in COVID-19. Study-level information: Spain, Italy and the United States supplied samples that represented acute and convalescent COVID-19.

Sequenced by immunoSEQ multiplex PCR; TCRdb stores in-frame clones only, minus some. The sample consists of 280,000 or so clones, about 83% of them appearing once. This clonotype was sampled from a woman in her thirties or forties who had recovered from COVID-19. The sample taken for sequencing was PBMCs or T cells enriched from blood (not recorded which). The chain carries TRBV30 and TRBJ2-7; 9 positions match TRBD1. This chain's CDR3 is CAWRTWTGDYEQYF. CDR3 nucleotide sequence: TGTGCCTGGAGGACGTGGACAGGGGACTACGAGCAGTACTTC. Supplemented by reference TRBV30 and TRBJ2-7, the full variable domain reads SQTIHQWPATLVQPVGSPLSLECTVEGTSNPNLYWYRQAAGRGLQLLFYSVGIGQISSEVPQNLSASRPQDRQFILSSKKLLLSDSGFYLCAWRTWTGDYEQYFGPGTRLTVT.